Below, 2 T cell receptor beta chains from the same sample are listed, as sequenced in a study of a mutant IDH1 vaccine in newly diagnosed glioma. The repertoire was sequenced with immunoSEQ multiplex PCR; TCRdb's copy has only in-frame clones and lacks some. This sample carries over 25,000 clones, around 77% of them seen once, and the ten largest clones take roughly 9.3%. Time point denoted: week 35, safety follow-up. Doses comprised 300 ug of mutant IDH1 20-mer peptide each, plus topical imiquimod. Antigens for these TCRs are unknown. The source material was PBMCs, sampled from a glioma patient whose treatment included an IDH1 peptide vaccine. All receptors derive from a woman aged 25-40 years with glioma. Some clones in this sample may be carry-over from other donors' samples.

This chain links TRBV6-1 with TRBJ1-1; D is unclear. V was shortened by 5 bases and J by 7 bases, with 14 bases between the two germline ends. Per germline, CDR1 MNHNS and CDR2 SASEGT. This CDR3 region has 13 residues. Here the CDR3 reads CASSIRALGEAFF. The CDR3 DNA is TGTGCCAGCAGTATACGGGCTCTGGGTGAAGCTTTCTTT.

V gene TRBV25-1 combines with J gene TRBJ2-7; D unresolved. The CDR3 extends over 14 amino acids. Trimming left V 3 bases short and J 6 bases short, with 15 bases between. Germline-derived CDR1 and CDR2 are MGHDK and SYGVNS. CDR3 DNA sequence: TGTGCCAGCAGTGACCTTCTCTACATGGGCGAGCAGTACTTC. Translating gives CASSDLLYMGEQYF.